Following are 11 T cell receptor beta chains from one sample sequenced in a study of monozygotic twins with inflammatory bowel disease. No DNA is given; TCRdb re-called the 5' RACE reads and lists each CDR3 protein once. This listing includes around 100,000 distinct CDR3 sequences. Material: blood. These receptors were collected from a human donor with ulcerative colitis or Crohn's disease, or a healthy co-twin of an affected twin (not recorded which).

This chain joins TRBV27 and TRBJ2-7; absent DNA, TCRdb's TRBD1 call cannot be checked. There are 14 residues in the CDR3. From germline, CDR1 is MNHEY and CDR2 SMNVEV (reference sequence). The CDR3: CASSDGTTIYEQYF.

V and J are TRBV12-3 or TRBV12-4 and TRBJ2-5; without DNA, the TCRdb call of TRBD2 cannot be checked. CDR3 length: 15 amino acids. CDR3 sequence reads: CASTARGGDLETQYF.

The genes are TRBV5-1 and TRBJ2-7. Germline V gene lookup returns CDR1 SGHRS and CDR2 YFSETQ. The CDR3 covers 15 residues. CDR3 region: CASSLDYTRSYEQYF.

The CDR3 here is CSVEGAKSYNEQFF. The chain combines TRBV29-1 with TRBJ2-1; TCRdb's D call of TRBD1 is untestable without DNA. The CDR3 extends over 14 amino acids. Germline V gives CDR1 SQVTM, CDR2 ANQGSEA.

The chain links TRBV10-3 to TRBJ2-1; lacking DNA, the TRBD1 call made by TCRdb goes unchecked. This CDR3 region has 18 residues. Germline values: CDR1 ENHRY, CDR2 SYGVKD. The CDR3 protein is CAISEPDRGQTAYNEQFF.

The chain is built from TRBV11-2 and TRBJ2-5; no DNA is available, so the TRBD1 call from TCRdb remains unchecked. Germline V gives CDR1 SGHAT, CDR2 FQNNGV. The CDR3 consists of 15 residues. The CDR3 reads CASSLEARGLETQYF. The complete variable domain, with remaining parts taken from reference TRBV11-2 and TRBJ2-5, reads EAGVAQSPRYKIIEKRQSVAFWCNPISGHATLYWYQQILGQGPKLLIQFQNNGVVDDSQLPKDRFSAERLKGVDSTLKIQPAKLEDSAVYLCASSLEARGLETQYFGPGTRLLVL.

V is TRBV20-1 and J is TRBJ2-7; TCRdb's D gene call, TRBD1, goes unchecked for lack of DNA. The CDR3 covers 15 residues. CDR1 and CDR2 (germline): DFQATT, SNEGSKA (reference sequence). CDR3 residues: CSASRPAGGSYEQYF.

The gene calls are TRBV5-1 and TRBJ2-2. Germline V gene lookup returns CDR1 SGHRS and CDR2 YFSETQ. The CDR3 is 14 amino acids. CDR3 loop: CASSIWENTGELFF. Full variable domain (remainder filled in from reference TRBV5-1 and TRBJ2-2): KAGVTQTPRYLIKTRGQQVTLSCSPISGHRSVSWYQQTPGQGLQFLFEYFSETQRNKGNFPGRFSGRQFSNSRSEMNVSTLELGDSALYLCASSIWENTGELFFGEGSRLTVL.

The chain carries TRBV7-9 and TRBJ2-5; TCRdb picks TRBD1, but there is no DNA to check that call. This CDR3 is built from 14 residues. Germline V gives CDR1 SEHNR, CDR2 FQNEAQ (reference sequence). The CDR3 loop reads CASKTDRGQETQYF.

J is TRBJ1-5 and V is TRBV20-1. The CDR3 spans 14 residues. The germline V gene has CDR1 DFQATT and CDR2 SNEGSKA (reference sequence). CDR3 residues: CSARFEYSNQPQHF.

The CDR3 reads CASSSFAGTGSNQPQHF. V usage is TRBV6-1 and J usage is TRBJ1-5; with no DNA, the TCRdb D assignment of TRBD1 cannot be verified. The CDR3 totals 17 residues. CDR1 is MNHNS and CDR2 is SASEGT in the germline V gene.